Listed here are 14 T cell receptor beta chains from one sample, sequenced in a study of identical twins. MiXCR was run by TCRdb on the 5' RACE reads, yielding one entry per CDR3 protein. The sample includes 550,000 to 700,000 distinct CDR3 sequences, approximately 22% of them seen just once. The same data also went into a second study, on T cells expressing NK-cell markers.

Source material: PBMCs. The receptors were gathered from a woman aged 18-29 years in good health.

There are a few counts of this clonotype. In DNA, the CDR3 is TGTGCCAGTACATGGTCGGCCAAAAACATTCAGTACTTC. Encoded protein: CASTWSAKNIQYF. This chain links TRBV5-6 with TRBJ2-4; D not certain. V was cut by 8 bases and J by 1 base, with 10 bases left in between. The CDR3 contains 13 residues. The germline V gene has CDR1 SGHDT and CDR2 YYEEEE.

This clonotype has just a few counts. This rearrangement joins TRBV29-1 to TRBJ2-1; D gene unclear. The ends were cut back, 5 bases at V and 8 bases at J, with 7 bases in the middle. The germline V gene encodes CDR1 SQVTM and CDR2 ANQGSEA. The CDR3 totals 10 residues. This chain's CDR3 is CSVRIDEQFF. The CDR3 DNA follows: TGCAGCGTTAGAATTGATGAGCAGTTCTTC.

This clonotype turned up a few times. For the CDR3, the DNA is TGTGCCAGCAGTTACTCGACAGGGATGGCCGGGGAGCTGTTTTTT. This gives the protein CASSYSTGMAGELFF. This chain joins TRBV6-5 and TRBJ2-2; TRBD1 matches 7 bases. After removal of 0 bases from V and 6 bases from J, the junction contained 4 bases not matched to a gene. The CDR3 totals 15 residues. Germline loops: CDR1 MNHEY, CDR2 SVGAGI.

This clonotype was counted a few times. The rearrangement joins TRBV5-1 to TRBJ1-2, with D possibly being TRBD1 (5 bases). This CDR3 spans 13 amino acids. Germline loops: CDR1 SGHRS, CDR2 YFSETQ. V was pared by 4 bases and J by 4 bases, with 11 bases between. CDR3 sequence (DNA): TGCGCCAGCAGCCGCGACAGATTCTATGGCTACACCTTC. Encoded protein: CASSRDRFYGYTF.

The V call is TRBV21-1, the J call TRBJ2-7. TRBV21-1 has pseudogene status. The CDR3 sequence is 13 residues long. The CDR3 nucleotides are TGTGCCAGCAGCAAAGAAGGGACCGACGAGCAGTACTTC. Amino acids: CASSKEGTDEQYF.

The CDR3 protein is CASSYKIANYGYTF. Here the CDR3 DNA reads TGTGCCAGCAGTTATAAGATTGCTAACTATGGCTACACCTTC. The V call is TRBV12-3 or TRBV12-4, the J call TRBJ1-2; no clear D gene. CDR3 size: 14 residues. V lost 4 bases to trimming and J lost 0 bases, with 9 bases between them.

The table lists this clonotype with a few counts. The V call is TRBV4-3, the J call TRBJ2-7; D is undetermined. Trimming left V 0 bases short and J 2 bases short, with 17 bases between. The CDR3 runs 17 residues. Looked up from germline, CDR1 is LGHNA and CDR2 is YSLEER. Written as DNA, the CDR3 is TGCGCCAGCAGCCAAGATAGGGCGGCCTCGGACCCCTACGAGCAGTACTTC. Its protein product is CASSQDRAASDPYEQYF.

V usage is TRBV4-3 and J usage is TRBJ2-3; 7 bases are shared with TRBD1. V shed 3 bases, J shed 0 bases, and the junction held 3 bases outside the gene matches. CDR1 and CDR2 from the germline V gene are LGHNA and YSLEER. The CDR3 is made up of 15 amino acids. The CDR3 DNA follows: TGCGCCAGCAGCCAGGGACAGCCGAGCACAGATACGCAGTATTTT. This gives the protein CASSQGQPSTDTQYF.

The J gene is TRBJ2-2, the V gene TRBV30; D unclear. This CDR3 has 13 amino acids. Germline V CDR1 and CDR2: GTSNPN, SVGIG (reference sequence). Trimming stripped 3 bases from V and 0 bases from J, with 5 bases between. The CDR3, as DNA: TGTGCCTGGAGCGTACCGAACACCGGGGAGCTGTTTTTT. It is translated as CAWSVPNTGELFF.

A few counts support this clonotype. The chain links TRBV15 to TRBJ2-1; D unclear. The V and J ends lost 4 bases and 2 bases respectively, with 15 bases between them. CDR3 length: 16 amino acids. Germline V lookup: CDR1 LNHNV, CDR2 YYDKDF (reference sequence). The CDR3 loop is CATSNLPPDAYNEQFF. The DNA of the CDR3 is TGTGCCACCAGCAATCTCCCCCCAGACGCCTACAATGAGCAGTTCTTC.

The chain carries TRBV9 and TRBJ2-6, with TRBD1 as a possible D gene (6 bases). There are 15 residues in the CDR3. V lost 6 bases to trimming and J lost 4 bases, with 14 bases between them. CDR1 SGDLS and CDR2 YYNGEE come from the germline V gene. CDR3 amino acids: CASTGTFSGANVLTF. The CDR3 DNA reads TGTGCCAGCACCGGGACATTCTCCGGGGCCAACGTCCTGACTTTC.

The V call is TRBV15, the J call TRBJ2-3, with D perhaps matching TRBD2 (6 bases). The CDR3 runs to 16 residues. Trimming stripped 5 bases from V and 0 bases from J, with 15 bases between. Germline-derived CDR1 and CDR2 are LNHNV and YYDKDF (reference sequence). The CDR3 sequence: CATSGGRTSSTDTQYF. The CDR3 DNA reads TGTGCCACCAGCGGGGGGAGGACTTCTAGCACAGATACGCAGTATTTT.

This clonotype occurred a few times. The chain joins TRBV7-2 to TRBJ1-2; D is undetermined. The ends were cut back, 4 bases at V and 4 bases at J, with 10 bases in the middle. The germline CDR1 and CDR2 sequences are SGHTA and FQGNSA. The CDR3 runs 13 residues. CDR3 sequence (DNA): TGTGCCAGCAGCTCTAAGAGAACCTATGGCTACACCTTC. Its translation: CASSSKRTYGYTF.

This clonotype was picked up a small number of times. The chain links TRBV9 to TRBJ2-4; the match to TRBD2 covers 7 bases. Germline values: CDR1 SGDLS, CDR2 YYNGEE. V dropped 0 bases and J dropped 6; count of bases not matched to a gene: 12. The CDR3 extends over 17 amino acids. This chain's CDR3 is CASSVEGAGALGNIQYF. As DNA, the CDR3 is TGTGCCAGCAGCGTAGAAGGGGCGGGAGCGCTCGGAAACATTCAGTACTTC.